The rows below give T cell receptor beta chains drawn from one sample of a study of patients and donors after allogeneic stem cell transplantation. One entry per CDR3 protein results from TCRdb running MiXCR on the RT-PCR reads. The top ten clones hold roughly 10% of a sample with roughly 230,000 distinct CDR3 sequences, roughly 13% of them seen once. The sample taken for sequencing was blood, either unsorted or a sorted T cell fraction (not recorded which). The origin of the receptors is a human donor who was either an allogeneic HSCT recipient or a stem cell or donor lymphocyte infusion donor (not recorded which). It is not recorded whose cells these are; they may come from a transplant donor. Each CDR3 is given with its conserved first and last residue. Each record gives: clone size, V gene, J gene, D gene, CDR3 protein, CDR3 DNA. D genes are given only for firm matches. Some rows have no size entry. The others give once, few or many, or a class for an expanded clone.

clone size: few
V gene: TRBV25-1
J gene: TRBJ2-5
D gene: TRBD1
CDR3 protein: CASSEAGRGETQYF
CDR3 DNA: TGTGCCAGCAGTGAAGCCGGCAGGGGGGAGACCCAGTACTTC

clone size: -
V gene: TRBV19
J gene: TRBJ2-4
D gene: TRBD1
CDR3 protein: CASRSGQGTKNIQYF
CDR3 DNA: TGTGCCAGTAGGTCGGGACAGGGGACCAAAAACATTCAGTACTTC

clone size: -
V gene: TRBV11-2
J gene: TRBJ2-1
D gene: -
CDR3 protein: CASSLVSVGSYNEQFF
CDR3 DNA: TGTGCCAGCAGCTTAGTTTCGGTAGGCTCCTACAATGAGCAGTTCTTC

clone size: few
V gene: TRBV19
J gene: TRBJ2-1
D gene: TRBD2
CDR3 protein: CASSTSGLGDNEQFF
CDR3 DNA: TGTGCCAGTAGTACTAGCGGACTAGGGGACAATGAGCAGTTCTTC

clone size: many
V gene: TRBV20-1
J gene: TRBJ1-5
D gene: -
CDR3 protein: CSARDRVFGNQPQHF
CDR3 DNA: TGCAGTGCTAGAGATCGGGTATTTGGCAATCAGCCCCAGCATTTT

clone size: -
V gene: TRBV6-2/TRBV6-3
J gene: TRBJ2-1
D gene: -
CDR3 protein: CASNADRNNEQFF
CDR3 DNA: TGTGCCAGCAACGCAGACAGGAACAATGAGCAGTTCTTC

clone size: many
V gene: TRBV6-1
J gene: TRBJ1-1
D gene: -
CDR3 protein: CASSEQVVTEAFF
CDR3 DNA: TGTGCCAGCAGTGAACAGGTTGTCACTGAAGCTTTCTTT

clone size: few
V gene: TRBV20-1
J gene: TRBJ1-5
D gene: TRBD1
CDR3 protein: CSARDWTGARNQPQHF
CDR3 DNA: TGCAGTGCTAGAGATTGGACAGGGGCGCGCAATCAGCCCCAGCATTTT

clone size: few
V gene: TRBV20-1
J gene: TRBJ2-7
D gene: -
CDR3 protein: CSARGGGTRSYEQYF
CDR3 DNA: TGCAGTGCTAGAGGAGGGGGGACCCGGTCCTACGAGCAGTACTTC

clone size: many
V gene: TRBV5-1
J gene: TRBJ2-1
D gene: -
CDR3 protein: CASSLMAGRRFF
CDR3 DNA: TGCGCCAGCAGCTTGATGGCGGGGAGGCGGTTCTTC

clone size: -
V gene: TRBV7-2
J gene: TRBJ2-1
D gene: -
CDR3 protein: CASSPTFDEQFF
CDR3 DNA: TGTGCCAGCAGCCCTACGTTCGATGAGCAGTTCTTC

clone size: few
V gene: TRBV5-1
J gene: TRBJ2-7
D gene: -
CDR3 protein: CASSLATASEQYF
CDR3 DNA: TGCGCCAGCAGCTTGGCCACAGCCTCAGAGCAGTACTTC